These T cell receptor beta chains were read from a single sample in a study of blood T cell repertoires in COVID-19. Libraries were prepared by immunoSEQ multiplex PCR; TCRdb keeps only in-frame clonotypes and omits some of them. The sample yields 270,000 or so clones, around 90% seen once. Sequenced sample: peripheral blood. Receptors originate from a woman aged 55 to 70 with COVID-19, enrolled during active disease. Both conserved end residues are part of each CDR3. Fields, in order: D gene, J gene, clone size, V gene, CDR3 DNA, CDR3 protein. D genes are given only for firm matches. Not all rows give a size; the values are once, few, many and, for expanded clones, a class.

NA,TRBJ2-1,once,TRBV5-4,TGTGCCAGCAGCTTGAAGGGCGGGAACCCTAATGAGCAGTTCTTC,CASSLKGGNPNEQFF
NA,TRBJ2-5,NA,TRBV18,TGTGCCAGCTCACCGGGGCTACAAGAGACCCAGTACTTC,CASSPGLQETQYF
TRBD1,TRBJ1-2,NA,TRBV2,TGTGCCATCACCCTAGGACCGGGACAGGGGGCTAGTGGCTACACCTTC,CAITLGPGQGASGYTF
TRBD1,TRBJ1-1,NA,TRBV19,TGTGCCAGTAGTCTAAGGACAGGCGCGAGAACTGAAGCTTTCTTT,CASSLRTGARTEAFF
NA,TRBJ1-4,NA,TRBV15,TGTGCCACCAGCGCCTTTCGATCCACAGGTGAAAAACTGTTTTTT,CATSAFRSTGEKLFF
NA,TRBJ1-2,NA,TRBV19,TGTGCCAGTGCCCGGCGGGCGGCTGGAGTCTACACCTTC,CASARRAAGVYTF
NA,TRBJ1-3,NA,TRBV10-3,TGTGCCATCAGTGAACGGGTGTCTGGAAACACCATATATTTT,CAISERVSGNTIYF
NA,TRBJ2-7,NA,TRBV7-7,TGTGCTAGCAGCTTAGGGGGACACCCTTTAGTTAGCAGCGAGCAGTACTTC,CASSLGGHPLVSSEQYF
NA,TRBJ1-2,few,TRBV12-3/TRBV12-4,TGTGCCAGCAGTAGGACTGATAACTATGGCTACACCTTC,CASSRTDNYGYTF
NA,TRBJ2-7,NA,TRBV7-8,TGTGCCAGCAGCCCAGGGCGGCTGTCCAACGAGCAGTACTTC,CASSPGRLSNEQYF
NA,TRBJ1-1,NA,TRBV19,TGTGCCAGTAGTATCAGGGGCGTGGGCGCTGAAGCTTTCTTT,CASSIRGVGAEAFF
TRBD2,TRBJ2-2,NA,TRBV7-3,TGTGCCAGCAGCCCAGGACTAGCCGCTGGGGAGCTGTTTTTT,CASSPGLAAGELFF
NA,TRBJ1-6,NA,TRBV9,TGTGCCAGCAGCGTAGGACAGGCCTCACCCCTCCACTTT,CASSVGQASPLHF
NA,TRBJ1-2,NA,TRBV30,TGTGCCTGGAGTGGCAGTGGCTTTGGCTACACCTTC,CAWSGSGFGYTF
NA,TRBJ1-1,NA,TRBV4-3,TGCGCCAGCAGCCAAGATCTTGGGGCTATCTCGATCTCTGAAGCTTTCTTT,CASSQDLGAISISEAFF
NA,TRBJ1-4,NA,TRBV19,TGTGCCAGTAGTATACCCGGTGGGAGAACTAATGAAAAACTGTTTTTT,CASSIPGGRTNEKLFF
TRBD1,TRBJ1-5,NA,TRBV4-2,TGTGCCAGCAGCCTCTCCGGGACAGTGGATCAGCCCCAGCATTTT,CASSLSGTVDQPQHF
NA,TRBJ2-3,NA,TRBV4-1,TGCGCCAGCAGCTCGTCTCAAATGGGGCCTGATACGCAGTATTTT,CASSSSQMGPDTQYF
NA,TRBJ2-5,NA,TRBV3-1/TRBV3-2,TGTGCCAGCAGCCCCCAAGGGGGTAACAGGACTCAAGAGACCCAGTACTTC,CASSPQGGNRTQETQYF
NA,TRBJ1-4,NA,TRBV4-3,TGCGCCAGCAGCCAAGATTGGGCTCTTCTGACGGCTAATGAAAAACTGTTTTTT,CASSQDWALLTANEKLFF
TRBD1,TRBJ1-6,NA,TRBV7-9,TGTGCCAGCAGGGCGACAGGGGGATATTCACCCCTCCACTTT,CASRATGGYSPLHF
NA,TRBJ1-1,NA,TRBV13,TGTGCCAGCAGCTTAATTATGGGGCCGAATGAAGCTTTCTTT,CASSLIMGPNEAFF
NA,TRBJ1-5,NA,TRBV6-2/TRBV6-3,TGTGCCAGCAGTTACTTAGATAGCAATCAGCCCCAGCATTTT,CASSYLDSNQPQHF
NA,TRBJ2-6,NA,TRBV9,TGTGCCAGCAGCGTACGCTCTGGGGCCAACGTCCTGACTTTC,CASSVRSGANVLTF
NA,TRBJ2-7,NA,TRBV5-1,TGCGCCAGCAGCCGGACCTCCCATTCACAGGGTTCCGAGCAGTACTTC,CASSRTSHSQGSEQYF
NA,TRBJ1-6,once,TRBV7-6,TGTGCCAGCAGCCGGGGCGGGGCGAGTAATTCACCCCTCCACTTT,CASSRGGASNSPLHF
TRBD1,TRBJ2-7,NA,TRBV18,TGTGCCAGCTCACATGGACAGGGGGGAAACGAGCAGTACTTC,CASSHGQGGNEQYF
TRBD1,TRBJ1-5,NA,TRBV5-5,TGTGCCAGCAGCTTGGGGGACACAGGGGGCAATCAGCCCCAGCATTTT,CASSLGDTGGNQPQHF
NA,TRBJ1-2,NA,TRBV3-1/TRBV3-2,TGTGCCAGCAGCCAAGATCTAAGTAGGAGGGCTAACTATGGCTACACCTTC,CASSQDLSRRANYGYTF
NA,TRBJ2-1,NA,TRBV27,TGTGCCAGCAGTAGATCAAACTGGGAGCAGTTCTTC,CASSRSNWEQFF
NA,TRBJ1-2,NA,TRBV6-5,TGTGCCAGCAGGTACCGAAGGAGGACCGATGGCTACACCTTC,CASRYRRRTDGYTF
NA,TRBJ2-2,NA,TRBV9,TGTGCCAGCAGCGTAGCTTTGAACACCGGGGAGCTGTTTTTT,CASSVALNTGELFF
NA,TRBJ2-2,NA,TRBV2,TGTGCCAGCAGTGTATCAGGGGCCCTTACGACCGGGGAGCTGTTTTTT,CASSVSGALTTGELFF
NA,TRBJ2-3,NA,TRBV4-1,TGCGCCAGCAGCCGGAACCCGGGTAGTGGCACAGATACGCAGTATTTT,CASSRNPGSGTDTQYF
NA,TRBJ2-5,NA,TRBV21-1,TGTGCCAGCAGCATTTCCCGGACTCCGCAAGGGGAGACCCAGTACTTC,CASSISRTPQGETQYF
NA,TRBJ1-3,NA,TRBV19,TGTGCCAGTTCGTTGGGGCAGTCTGGAAACACCATATATTTT,CASSLGQSGNTIYF
TRBD1,TRBJ1-1,NA,TRBV5-4,TGTGCCAGCAGCGCGACAGGGGGCAACACTGAAGCTTTCTTT,CASSATGGNTEAFF
TRBD1,TRBJ1-4,NA,TRBV7-9,TGTGCCAGCAGCAGGAGGACAGGGGTCCAGGCTAATGAAAAACTGTTTTTT,CASSRRTGVQANEKLFF
NA,TRBJ2-2,NA,TRBV18,TGTGCCAGCTCAGCTCCAATGCTTCAGAAGGAGCTGTTTTTT,CASSAPMLQKELFF
NA,TRBJ2-7,NA,TRBV3-1/TRBV3-2,TGTGCCAGCAGCCCATCAAACAGGGAGGGCGACGAGCAGTACTTC,CASSPSNREGDEQYF
NA,TRBJ1-5,NA,TRBV10-3,TGTGCCATCAGTGAGTTCCCCCAGGGGACCCCTAGCAATCAGCCCCAGCATTTT,CAISEFPQGTPSNQPQHF
TRBD2,TRBJ2-3,once,TRBV9,TGTGCCAGCAGCGTAGCTACCGGGGGGAAGGGCACAGATACGCAGTATTTT,CASSVATGGKGTDTQYF
NA,TRBJ1-4,NA,TRBV19,TGTGCCAGTAATTCGCGGCCCGCTAATGAAAAACTGTTTTTT,CASNSRPANEKLFF
NA,TRBJ1-6,NA,TRBV27,TGTGCCAGCAGGGAGGCGGGAAATTCACCCCTCCACTTT,CASREAGNSPLHF
TRBD1,TRBJ2-6,NA,TRBV19,TGTGCCAGTGGCGGAGGACAGGGGCACCCCGACTCTGGGGCCAACGTCCTGACTTTC,CASGGGQGHPDSGANVLTF
NA,TRBJ2-2,NA,TRBV11-2,TGTGCCAGCAGCTCCAGGGGTCGGCGCACCGGGGAGCTGTTTTTT,CASSSRGRRTGELFF
TRBD1,TRBJ1-1,NA,TRBV14,TGTGCCAGCAGCCCTAGACAGGGGTGGATCGCTGAAGCTTTCTTT,CASSPRQGWIAEAFF
NA,TRBJ1-2,NA,TRBV6-5,TGTGCCAGCAGACAAAGATATGGCTACACCTTC,CASRQRYGYTF
NA,TRBJ1-3,NA,TRBV15,TGTGCCACCAGCAGAGTGGGGGGACCAACCTCTGGAAACACCATATATTTT,CATSRVGGPTSGNTIYF
NA,TRBJ1-5,NA,TRBV19,TGTGCCAGTCAAAGGGCGGGTAATAGCAATCAGCCCCAGCATTTT,CASQRAGNSNQPQHF